One sample yielded the 19 T cell receptor beta chains listed below, sequenced in a study of identical twins. MiXCR, applied by TCRdb to the 5' RACE reads, yields one record per CDR3 protein. The sample lists about 920,000 distinct CDR3 sequences, 9% to 15% seen once, with around 1.5% in the top ten. Separately, the same data were catalogued under a study of yellow fever vaccine responses in identical twins.

Material: PBMCs. All receptors come from a woman aged 18-29 years in good health.

Many counts were recorded for this clonotype. The chain uses TRBV12-3 or TRBV12-4 and TRBJ2-7; 7 nucleotides align to TRBD1. The V and J ends lost 4 bases and 9 bases, in that order; junction bases with no gene match: 18. This CDR3 is built from 16 residues. The CDR3 loop reads CASSSTQDRFIGVQYF. In DNA form, the CDR3 reads TGTGCCAGCAGTTCGACCCAGGACAGGTTTATAGGCGTGCAGTACTTC.

This clonotype appeared many times. The chain carries TRBV10-3 and TRBJ2-2; 7 bases are a match to TRBD2. The germline V gene has CDR1 ENHRY and CDR2 SYGVKD. There are 18 residues in the CDR3. Losses at the gene ends were 4 bases for V and 1 base for J; bases not matched to a gene: 12. CDR3 in DNA: TGTGCCATCAGTGTTTACCTGGCGGGAGAAGTGAACACCGGGGAGCTGTTTTTT. Translated, it gives CAISVYLAGEVNTGELFF.

This clonotype was found many times. Compared with germline, one end of the junction differs, possibly owing to a read error. The CDR3 DNA follows: TGTGCCAGCAGTAACTCCAGGGGAAACTATGGCTACACCTTC. The encoded protein is CASSNSRGNYGYTF. This chain uses TRBV6-5 with TRBJ1-2; possibly TRBD1 for D (6 bases). CDR1 and CDR2 (germline): MNHEY, SVGAGI. There are 14 residues in the CDR3.

This clonotype appeared a few times. The chain has TRBV10-3 and TRBJ2-1, with a possible D match to TRBD2 (6 bases). V was trimmed by 6 bases and J by 5 bases, leaving 20 bases between them. Germline V lookup: CDR1 ENHRY, CDR2 SYGVKD. This CDR3 comprises 16 residues. The CDR3, as DNA: TGTGCCATCAGACCTTGGCGGGACCGACCGAACAATGAGCAGTTCTTC. It yields the protein CAIRPWRDRPNNEQFF.

The chain uses TRBV5-1 and TRBJ2-3; TRBD2 matches 11 bases. This CDR3 comprises 15 residues. Germline values: CDR1 SGHRS, CDR2 YFSETQ. V shed 3 bases and J 8 bases; nucleotides not matched to a gene: 8. CDR3 DNA: TGCGCCAGCAGCTCGAGTAGCGGGGGGGCCGGTACGCAGTATTTT. Its protein product is CASSSSSGGAGTQYF.

This clonotype was observed a few times. The DNA of the CDR3 is TGTGCCAGCAGCCAAGGATTGGGGACAGGGAATGAAAAACTGTTTTTT. Encoded protein: CASSQGLGTGNEKLFF. The rearrangement joins TRBV3-1 to TRBJ1-4; 9 bases fit TRBD1. Germline CDR1 LGHDT, CDR2 YNNKEL (reference sequence). CDR3 size: 16 residues. V shed 1 base, J shed 5 bases, and the junction held 5 bases outside the gene matches.

A few counts support this clonotype. The chain combines TRBV25-1 with TRBJ2-2, with D unresolved. Germline V gene data show CDR1 as MGHDK and CDR2 as SYGVNS. The ends were cut back, 1 base at V and 1 base at J, with 4 bases in the middle. This CDR3 is built from 14 residues. For the CDR3, the DNA is TGTGCCAGCAGTGAATTTCAGAACACCGGGGAGCTGTTTTTT. It yields the protein CASSEFQNTGELFF.

This clonotype has ten or more counts. CDR3 DNA sequence: TGTGCCAGCAGCCAAGCGGGACTAGCGGGAGACAATGAGCAGTTCTTC. Its translation: CASSQAGLAGDNEQFF. The chain has TRBV3-1 and TRBJ2-1, with TRBD2 matching 14 bases. V shed 1 base and J 5 bases; nucleotides not matched to a gene: 1. Germline loops: CDR1 LGHDT, CDR2 YNNKEL (reference sequence). This CDR3 has 16 amino acids.

CDR3 residues: CASRPGQAYGYTF. The CDR3 DNA sequence: TGTGCCAGCAGGCCTGGACAGGCCTATGGCTACACCTTC. The chain recombines TRBV12-3 or TRBV12-4 with TRBJ1-2; 7 bases agree with TRBD1. The V gene end was trimmed by 6 bases and the J gene end by 4 bases; junction bases not matched to a gene: 5. The CDR3 is made up of 13 amino acids.

The chain joins TRBV29-1 to TRBJ2-2, with 11 bases that match TRBD1. The germline V gene encodes CDR1 SQVTM and CDR2 ANQGSEA. V trimming: 7 bases; J trimming: 7 bases; junction bases outside the gene matches: 5. The CDR3 is 13 residues long. The CDR3 DNA reads as TGCAGCGCCGGACAGGGGGCCGGCGGGGAGCTGTTTTTT. Its protein is CSAGQGAGGELFF.

This chain connects TRBV29-1 to TRBJ2-1, with 9 bases matching TRBD2. The CDR3 spans 14 residues. Trimming cost V 1 base and J 5 bases; bases outside gene matches: 3. CDR1 SQVTM and CDR2 ANQGSEA come from the germline V gene. CDR3 DNA sequence: TGCAGCGTTGAAGGGCTAGCGGGACACAATGAGCAGTTCTTC. As protein: CSVEGLAGHNEQFF.

At least ten counts were recorded for this clonotype. The gene calls are TRBV12-3 or TRBV12-4 and TRBJ2-1; 9 bases fit TRBD2. V dropped 2 bases and J dropped 9; count of bases not matched to a gene: 11. The CDR3 contains 16 residues. The CDR3 nucleotides read TGTGCCAGCAGTTTAAAAGCGGGGGGAATCAGAAGTGAGCAGTTCTTC. Its protein product is CASSLKAGGIRSEQFF.

The chain is built from TRBV4-1 and TRBJ1-5; D uncertain. The germline CDR1 and CDR2 sequences are MGHRA and YSYEKL. V lost 1 base and J 0 bases, leaving 4 bases between the germline ends. The CDR3 consists of 14 residues. The CDR3 sequence: CASSQGSSNQPQHF. In DNA, the CDR3 is TGCGCCAGCAGCCAAGGCTCTAGCAATCAGCCCCAGCATTTT.

Many counts were recorded for this clonotype. This chain joins TRBV5-1 and TRBJ2-3; TRBD1 agrees at 10 bases. Germline CDR1 is SGHRS and CDR2 is YFSETQ. This CDR3 is built from 19 residues. Trimming at V came to 4 bases and at J to 0 bases, leaving 14 bases not matched to a gene. The CDR3 here is CASSREPTDRGGSTDTQYF. The CDR3 nucleotides read TGCGCCAGCAGCCGAGAGCCGACGGACAGGGGGGGGAGCACAGATACGCAGTATTTT.

This clonotype was picked up many times. This sequence joins TRBV7-6 and TRBJ2-3; no reliable D call. This CDR3 has 15 residues. The germline V and J ends were trimmed by 0 bases and 2 bases, with 9 bases remaining between them. Germline V gene data show CDR1 as SGHVS and CDR2 as FNYEAQ. The CDR3 DNA reads TGTGCCAGCAGCTTAGCGCTCGGCCTCACAGATACGCAGTATTTT. Its protein product is CASSLALGLTDTQYF.

This clonotype was detected a few times. The genes are TRBV4-1 and TRBJ2-1; the match to TRBD2 covers 11 bases. The CDR3 is 17 residues long. The germline V gene encodes CDR1 MGHRA and CDR2 YSYEKL. V lost 4 bases to trimming and J lost 6 bases; unmatched junction nucleotides: 11. In nucleotides, the CDR3 is TGCGCCAGCAGCCCTATACTGACTAGCGGGAATATCAATGAGCAGTTCTTC. It translates to CASSPILTSGNINEQFF.

This clonotype has ten or more counts. The gene calls are TRBV7-2 and TRBJ1-1; D might be TRBD1 (5 bases). The V gene's germline CDR1 is SGHTA and CDR2 FQGNSA. The CDR3 loop spans 14 amino acids. Between the trimmed V and J ends, which lost 5 bases and 3 bases, there was a span of 13 bases. The CDR3 DNA reads as TGTGCCAGCAGCGGAGGGCAGGGTTACACTGAAGCTTTCTTT. Translated, it gives CASSGGQGYTEAFF.

The chain couples TRBV24-1 to TRBJ2-1, with D perhaps being TRBD1 or TRBD2 (5 bases each). Germline values: CDR1 KGHDR, CDR2 SFDVKD. The CDR3 consists of 13 residues. The germline V and J ends were trimmed by 5 bases and 8 bases, with 12 bases remaining between them. The CDR3 bases are TGTGCCACCAGTGGCCCTGGGGGTTATGAGCAGTTCTTC. This gives the protein CATSGPGGYEQFF.

This clonotype was observed a handful of times. This sequence joins TRBV6-5 and TRBJ2-5, with 7 bases lining up with TRBD1. CDR1 MNHEY and CDR2 SVGAGI come from the germline V gene. This CDR3 contains 13 residues. J was trimmed by 4 bases and V by 3 bases; bases with no gene match: 2. In DNA form, the CDR3 reads TGTGCCAGCAGTTATACAGGGGTAGAGACCCAGTACTTC. It translates to CASSYTGVETQYF.